A single sample is the source of the 16 T cell receptor beta chains below, sequenced in a study of blood T cells in healthy people across ages. With a J-beta primer mix and a sample-barcoded 5' primer, a second PCR ran about 6 to 11 cycles. TCRdb used MiXCR to reprocess the 5' RACE reads, holding one entry per CDR3 protein. Among around 750,000 distinct CDR3 sequences listed, around half were seen once. The material sequenced was blood. These TCRs come from a man at least 80 years old in good health.

This clonotype was observed a few times. The chain combines TRBV4-1 with TRBJ2-4; D unresolved. Germline CDR1 is MGHRA and CDR2 is YSYEKL. The CDR3 has 15 residues. V lost 5 bases, J lost 0 bases, and 11 bases lay in between. Written as DNA, the CDR3 is TGCGCCAGCAGCTACCGGGCAGTAGCCAAAAACATTCAGTACTTC. This gives the protein CASSYRAVAKNIQYF.

The V gene is TRBV10-1, the J gene TRBJ1-4, with D possibly being TRBD1 (6 bases). V lost 3 bases, J lost 10 bases, and 12 bases lay in between. The CDR3 sequence is 13 residues long. From germline, CDR1 is WNHNN and CDR2 SYGVQD (reference sequence). The CDR3 region has the DNA TGCGCCAGCAGTGACCCTGGACAGCCAAAACTGTTTTTT. Translated, it gives CASSDPGQPKLFF.

This clonotype appeared a few times. The J gene is TRBJ2-3, the V gene TRBV6-5; 7 positions agree with TRBD1. The CDR3 is 13 residues long. Unmatched junction bases numbered 13, after V lost 5 bases and J lost 14 bases. Germline V lookup: CDR1 MNHEY, CDR2 SVGAGI. The chain's CDR3 is CASSTRQGRYAYF. In nucleotides, the CDR3 is TGTGCCAGCAGTACCCGACAGGGACGATACGCGTATTTT.

This clonotype has a handful of counts. J is TRBJ2-7 and V is TRBV28, with D tentatively TRBD1 (5 bases). The J call may be mistaken, given a closer DNA end match to TRBJ2-5. Germline loops: CDR1 MDHEN, CDR2 SYDVKM. The CDR3 has 15 amino acids. CDR3 in DNA: TGTGCCAGCAGTCCTCCGGGCAGGGTGATGGAGACCCAGTACTTC. This codes for CASSPPGRVMETQYF.

This clonotype was found a few times. The chain uses TRBV15 and TRBJ2-1, with 13 bases that match TRBD2. In germline, CDR1 is LNHNV, CDR2 YYDKDF (reference sequence). Trimming removed 8 bases from V and 2 bases from J; junction bases left unmatched: 0. The CDR3 loop spans 14 amino acids. The CDR3 reads CATGTSGTYNEQFF. The CDR3 DNA reads as TGTGCCACCGGGACTAGCGGGACCTACAATGAGCAGTTCTTC.

The chain links TRBV18 to TRBJ2-5, with TRBD1 identical over 7 bases. Germline trimming cut 3 bases from V and 5 bases from J; bases unmatched to any gene: 6. The V gene's germline CDR1 is KGHSH and CDR2 LQKENI. The length of the CDR3 is 14 residues. The CDR3 DNA reads TGTGCCAGCTCACCGACAGGGCGAACGGAGACCCAGTACTTC. The encoded protein is CASSPTGRTETQYF.

This clonotype was counted a few times. The chain links TRBV18 to TRBJ1-2, with 10 bases lining up with TRBD1. The CDR3 runs to 15 residues. CDR1 and CDR2 (germline): KGHSH, LQKENI. The J segment lost 3 bases and the V segment lost 3 bases, leaving 4 bases of the junction unmatched. The CDR3 spells CASSPGTGVDYGYTF. The CDR3 DNA reads as TGTGCCAGCTCACCCGGGACAGGGGTCGACTATGGCTACACCTTC.

This clonotype was detected only once. The chain couples TRBV6-5 to TRBJ2-4, with 9 bases aligning to TRBD2. The J call is uncertain, as TRBJ2-5 better fits the DNA end. CDR1 and CDR2 from the germline V gene are MNHEY and SVGAGI. This CDR3 has 15 amino acids. CDR3 loop: CASSYGREGPRTQYF. For the CDR3, the DNA is TGTGCCAGCAGTTACGGGCGGGAGGGTCCCCGGACCCAGTACTTC.

The chain combines TRBV25-1 with TRBJ1-2; D is undetermined. V was trimmed by 2 bases and J by 7 bases, leaving 14 bases between them. Germline-derived CDR1 and CDR2 are MGHDK and SYGVNS. The CDR3 extends over 14 amino acids. The DNA of the CDR3 is TGTGCCAGCAGTGAAGGTTCAAGGGTCGGTGGCTACACCTTC. This translates into CASSEGSRVGGYTF.

On this clonotype: The junction differs from germline at one of its ends, possibly a read error. The gene calls are TRBV24-1 and TRBJ1-4; 8 bases map to TRBD1. The germline gives CDR1 KGHDR, CDR2 SFDVKD. CDR3 length: 15 residues. Here the CDR3 DNA reads TGTGCCACCGGTGATCCCGGACAGGGTAATGAAAAACTGTTTTTT. Residues: CATGDPGQGNEKLFF.

This chain connects TRBV27 to TRBJ2-1; 10 bases fit TRBD1. V lost 5 bases, J lost 8 bases, and 9 bases stayed unmatched. Germline loops: CDR1 MNHEY, CDR2 SMNVEV (reference sequence). The CDR3 contains 15 residues. The CDR3 DNA sequence: TGTGCCAGCAGTCCCCTCGGACAGGGGGGCCATGAGCAGTTCTTC. Protein: CASSPLGQGGHEQFF.

The chain is built from TRBV20-1 and TRBJ2-1; 8 nucleotides line up with TRBD2. In germline, CDR1 is DFQATT, CDR2 SNEGSKA (reference sequence). J lost 1 base, V lost 1 base, and 6 bases had no gene match. The CDR3 covers 16 residues. CDR3 coding DNA: TGCAGTGCTAGAGGCGCTGGCGGGGGGTCCTACAATGAGCAGTTCTTC. Its protein is CSARGAGGGSYNEQFF.

This rearrangement joins TRBV20-1 to TRBJ2-7; the match to TRBD2 covers 14 bases. The germline gives CDR1 DFQATT, CDR2 SNEGSKA (reference sequence). V lost 0 bases and J lost 7; bases outside the gene matches: 11. The CDR3 runs 17 residues. CDR3: CSARDITGLAGEGEQYF. The CDR3 DNA reads as TGCAGTGCTAGAGATATTACGGGACTAGCGGGAGAAGGTGAGCAGTACTTC.

V is TRBV11-2 and J is TRBJ2-7; no definite D call. The CDR3 runs to 15 residues. Germline values: CDR1 SGHAT, CDR2 FQNNGV. Trimming removed 7 bases at V and 0 bases at J, with 16 bases between. The chain's CDR3 is CASTKTGGSSYEQYF. The CDR3 region has the DNA TGTGCCAGCACTAAAACGGGCGGAAGCTCCTACGAGCAGTACTTC.

V and J are TRBV20-1 and TRBJ1-1, with a tentative D call TRBD1 (5 bases). This CDR3 spans 15 amino acids. Germline V gives CDR1 DFQATT, CDR2 SNEGSKA (reference sequence). V gave up 1 base and J gave up 0 bases, with 12 bases separating them. Here the CDR3 DNA reads TGCAGTGCTAGAGCAGGGCAGGTAGTGAACACTGAAGCTTTCTTT. Translation gives CSARAGQVVNTEAFF.

V usage is TRBV12-3 or TRBV12-4 and J usage is TRBJ2-1; the match to TRBD2 covers 7 bases. The DNA end is a closer match to TRBJ2-7, so the J assignment may be wrong. The CDR3 totals 14 residues. The DNA of the CDR3 is TGTGCCAGCAGTGTGACTAGCTCCTACAATGAGCAGTACTTC. Translated: CASSVTSSYNEQYF.